This note documents a single TCR beta chain sequence. The repertoire was sequenced with immunoSEQ multiplex PCR; TCRdb's copy has only in-frame clones and lacks some. The data hold approximately 390,000 clones, with around 87% observed a single time. This sample is part of a study of blood T cell repertoires in COVID-19. Across the study: Acute and convalescent COVID-19 specimens originated in the United States, Italy and Spain.

V was clipped by 2 bases and J by 7 bases, with 15 bases between them. CDR1 is SGHNT and CDR2 is YYREEE in the germline V gene (reference sequence). The CDR3 runs 14 residues. The chain uses TRBV5-4 and TRBJ1-2; possibly TRBD1 for D (5 bases). This sequence originates from a woman aged 55-69 years with COVID-19, enrolled during active disease. The specimen was peripheral blood. The CDR3 here is CASSFGRQGGGYTF. In DNA, the CDR3 is TGTGCCAGCAGCTTCGGCCGGCAGGGTGGTGGCTACACCTTC.